Each of the 18 T cell receptor beta chains below was sequenced from the same sample in a study of control samples from healthy donors and cancer patients. Profiling relied on immunoSEQ multiplex PCR, and the TCRdb table lists in-frame clones only, not all of them. Among some 150,000 clones listed, 94% were seen once. Sequencing input: blood. These receptors originate from a man aged 35 to 55 in good health.

The chain joins TRBV7-3 to TRBJ2-5, with 9 bases that match TRBD2. This CDR3 comprises 15 residues. The ends lost 2 bases at V and 4 bases at J; junction bases unmatched: 5. Germline V gives CDR1 SGHTA, CDR2 FQGTGA. The CDR3 reads CASSLGGGALETQYF. As DNA, the CDR3 is TGTGCCAGCAGCTTAGGCGGGGGGGCCCTAGAGACCCAGTACTTC.

The V call is TRBV7-9, the J call TRBJ2-5; D is possibly TRBD1 or TRBD2 (5 bases each). The CDR3 extends over 13 amino acids. Trimming cost V 3 bases and J 5 bases, with 10 bases left between them. The germline CDR1 and CDR2 sequences are SEHNR and FQNEAQ (reference sequence). CDR3 nucleotide sequence: TGTGCCAGCAGCTTCGGGGCTAGTGAGACCCAGTACTTC. Amino acid sequence: CASSFGASETQYF.

The J gene is TRBJ1-1, the V gene TRBV7-3; D is perhaps TRBD1 (5 bases). V lost 5 bases to trimming and J lost 1 base, with 8 bases between them. The CDR3 totals 13 residues. The germline gives CDR1 SGHTA, CDR2 FQGTGA. The DNA for the CDR3 is TGTGCCAGCAGCCGCGACAGGAACACTGAAGCTTTCTTT. Amino acids: CASSRDRNTEAFF.

The rearrangement links TRBV28 to TRBJ2-6; tentatively, D is TRBD1 or TRBD2 (5 bases each). The CDR3 has 16 residues. Per the germline V gene, CDR1 is MDHEN and CDR2 is SYDVKM. V lost 1 base, J lost 3 bases, and 10 bases lay in between. CDR3 bases: TGTGCCAGCAGTTTATATGGGGGAAATGGGGCCAACGTCCTGACTTTC. It specifies CASSLYGGNGANVLTF.

This sequence joins TRBV11-2 and TRBJ1-6; D is possibly TRBD1 (5 bases). Trimming took off 6 bases at V and 1 base at J, with 13 bases between the two ends. Per germline, CDR1 SGHAT and CDR2 FQNNGV. The CDR3 totals 16 residues. CDR3 region: CASRQPGRSYNSPLHF. The CDR3 DNA reads TGTGCCAGCAGGCAACCGGGACGTTCCTATAATTCACCCCTCCACTTT.

The chain combines TRBV12-5 with TRBJ1-6, with 8 bases lining up with TRBD1. CDR3 length: 18 amino acids. V shed 5 bases, J shed 2 bases, and the junction held 11 bases outside the gene matches. Germline CDR1 is LGHNT and CDR2 is FRNRAP. The CDR3, as DNA: TGTGCTAGTGGTATCCTGACAGGGGCACCCCCCTATAATTCACCCCTCCACTTT. Its protein product is CASGILTGAPPYNSPLHF.

The chain has TRBV5-1 and TRBJ2-3; TRBD1 or TRBD2 may be the D gene (5 bases each). The CDR3 totals 12 residues. Germline lookup yields CDR1 SGHRS and CDR2 YFSETQ. Trimming left V 0 bases short and J 8 bases short, with 7 bases between. In DNA form, the CDR3 reads TGCGCCAGCAGCTTGGAGAGGGGTACGCAGTATTTT. Protein: CASSLERGTQYF.

This clone was seen a single time. V is TRBV18 and J is TRBJ1-4, with 8 bases that match TRBD1. This CDR3 region has 15 residues. Germline CDR1 and CDR2: KGHSH and LQKENI. Germline trimming cut 4 bases from V and 7 bases from J; bases unmatched to any gene: 8. CDR3 DNA sequence: TGTGCCAGCTCACGAAATCAGGGGGCGGGTGAAAAACTGTTTTTT. Its translation: CASSRNQGAGEKLFF. Supplemented by reference TRBV18 and TRBJ1-4, the full variable domain reads NAGVMQNPRHLVRRRGQEARLRCSPMKGHSHVYWYRQLPEEGLKFMVYLQKENIIDESGMPKERFSAEFPKEGPSILRIQQVVRGDSAAYFCASSRNQGAGEKLFFGSGTQLSVL.

The chain uses TRBV10-2 and TRBJ1-5; no clear D. The CDR3 has 15 residues. CDR1 WSHSY and CDR2 SAAADI come from the germline V gene. Trimming removed 8 bases from V and 0 bases from J, with 14 bases in between. CDR3 sequence (DNA): TGCGCCAGCGCCGACGCATTCTATAGCAATCAGCCCCAGCATTTT. Translating it yields CASADAFYSNQPQHF.

On this clone: Relative to the germline gene, one junction end is altered; a read error may explain this. The rearrangement links TRBV5-8 to TRBJ2-1; D possibly matches TRBD1 or TRBD2 (6 bases each). Per germline, CDR1 SGHTS and CDR2 YDEGEE. The CDR3 is made up of 17 amino acids. CDR3 in amino acids: CASSFRDSNLRDNEQFF. The CDR3 DNA sequence: TGTGCCAGCAGCTTCCGGGACTCAAACCTAAGGGACAATGAACAGTTCTTC. The full variable domain, its missing parts supplied by reference TRBV5-8 and TRBJ2-1, is EAGVTQSPTHLIKTRGQQATLRCSPISGHTSVYWYQQALGLGLQFLLWYDEGEERNRGNFPPRFSGRQFPNYSSELNVNALELEDSALYLCASSFRDSNLRDNEQFFGPGTRLTVL.

This chain connects TRBV5-6 to TRBJ2-1, with TRBD2 identical over 9 bases. The V gene's germline CDR1 is SGHDT and CDR2 YYEEEE. This CDR3 contains 16 residues. Trimming at V came to 2 bases and at J to 3 bases, leaving 6 bases not matched to a gene. The CDR3 region has the DNA TGTGCCAGCAGCTTCGGGGCTAGCGGGGACTACAATGAGCAGTTCTTC. It specifies CASSFGASGDYNEQFF.

The chain links TRBV13 to TRBJ1-6; tentatively, D is TRBD1 (6 bases). V dropped 5 bases and J dropped 5 bases, with 16 bases sitting between them. Per the germline V gene, CDR1 is PRHDT and CDR2 is FYEKMQ (reference sequence). The length of the CDR3 is 16 residues. This CDR3 is CASSRLQGGDNSPLHF. CDR3 bases: TGTGCCAGCAGCCGGTTACAGGGAGGAGATAATTCACCCCTCCACTTT.

V is TRBV4-3 and J is TRBJ2-7, with TRBD1 identical over 8 bases. V was clipped by 2 bases and J by 4 bases; unmatched bases: 7. Germline V CDR1 and CDR2: LGHNA, YSLEER. The CDR3 totals 15 residues. The CDR3 spells CASSQLRTGSYEQYF. The CDR3 coding sequence is TGCGCCAGCAGCCAACTACGGACAGGGTCGTACGAGCAGTACTTC.

The gene calls are TRBV6-6 and TRBJ1-5; weak D call: TRBD1 (5 bases). The CDR3 spans 16 residues. Germline V lookup: CDR1 MNHNY, CDR2 SVGAGI (reference sequence). Trimming shortened V by 5 bases and J by 1 base, and 15 bases separated the two germline ends. In DNA form, the CDR3 reads TGTGCCAGCAGTCCCCCGGGGGATAGAAGCAATCAGCCCCAGCATTTT. This sequence encodes CASSPPGDRSNQPQHF.

This clone was seen once. The V call is TRBV27, the J call TRBJ2-1; perhaps TRBD2 as D (6 bases). V dropped 3 bases and J dropped 8 bases, with 17 bases sitting between them. Germline V gene sequence: CDR1 MNHEY, CDR2 SMNVEV (reference sequence). The CDR3 totals 15 residues. CDR3 sequence (DNA): TGTGCCAGCAGTTTTGGCGGGAACAAAGGGGATGAGCAGTTCTTC. It yields the protein CASSFGGNKGDEQFF.

The chain combines TRBV18 with TRBJ2-3; D uncertain. The germline CDR1 and CDR2 sequences are KGHSH and LQKENI. V was shortened by 3 bases and J by 0 bases, with 1 base between the two germline ends. The length of the CDR3 is 12 residues. The CDR3 sequence: CASSPSTDTQYF. CDR3 sequence (DNA): TGTGCCAGCTCACCGAGCACAGATACGCAGTATTTT.

The V call is TRBV28, the J call TRBJ1-5; 11 nucleotides agree with TRBD1. CDR1 and CDR2 (germline): MDHEN, SYDVKM. J lost 10 bases, V lost 8 bases, and 22 bases had no gene match. This CDR3 has 18 residues. CDR3 protein: CASGTTGTGGGRLTPQHF. For the CDR3, the DNA is TGTGCCAGCGGCACAACCGGGACAGGGGGTGGGCGATTGACCCCCCAGCATTTT.

The chain recombines TRBV28 with TRBJ1-2; the D gene is possibly TRBD1 (6 bases). CDR1 and CDR2 from the germline V gene are MDHEN and SYDVKM. V was trimmed by 3 bases and J by 3 bases, leaving 8 bases between them. CDR3 length: 13 residues. CDR3 in DNA: TGTGCCAGCAGTTTCAGGGGATACTATGGCTACACCTTC. The encoded protein is CASSFRGYYGYTF.